This T cell receptor beta chain comes out of a study of cytomegalovirus exposure and HLA in healthy donors. Remarks on this clone: The antigen is undetermined.

Study outcomes and limitations: Later on, an analysis tied around 17,000 TCR beta sequences to HLA alleles at 0.05 false discovery rate. Per published reports, the classifier diagnosed cytomegalovirus status with high specificity and sensitivity.

PCR was performed using 60 Vbeta and 13 Jbeta primers. Assay: immunoSEQ multiplex PCR; the TCRdb copy retains only in-frame clones and omits some. Among around 150,000 clones listed, 82% were seen once. Trimming shortened V by 3 bases and J by 5 bases, and 23 bases separated the two germline ends. CDR1 is SGDLS and CDR2 is YYNGEE in the germline V gene. The CDR3 covers 17 residues. The sequencing sample was made of PBMCs. The chain combines TRBV9 with TRBJ2-5, with D possibly TRBD2 on 7 matching bases. This receptor was taken from a girl aged 10 to 17 in good health and CMV-seropositive. The CDR3 coding sequence is TGTGCCAGCAGCGCCGAGGGGGGGGGCGCCTTTCCCGAGACCCAGTACTTC. It translates to CASSAEGGGAFPETQYF.